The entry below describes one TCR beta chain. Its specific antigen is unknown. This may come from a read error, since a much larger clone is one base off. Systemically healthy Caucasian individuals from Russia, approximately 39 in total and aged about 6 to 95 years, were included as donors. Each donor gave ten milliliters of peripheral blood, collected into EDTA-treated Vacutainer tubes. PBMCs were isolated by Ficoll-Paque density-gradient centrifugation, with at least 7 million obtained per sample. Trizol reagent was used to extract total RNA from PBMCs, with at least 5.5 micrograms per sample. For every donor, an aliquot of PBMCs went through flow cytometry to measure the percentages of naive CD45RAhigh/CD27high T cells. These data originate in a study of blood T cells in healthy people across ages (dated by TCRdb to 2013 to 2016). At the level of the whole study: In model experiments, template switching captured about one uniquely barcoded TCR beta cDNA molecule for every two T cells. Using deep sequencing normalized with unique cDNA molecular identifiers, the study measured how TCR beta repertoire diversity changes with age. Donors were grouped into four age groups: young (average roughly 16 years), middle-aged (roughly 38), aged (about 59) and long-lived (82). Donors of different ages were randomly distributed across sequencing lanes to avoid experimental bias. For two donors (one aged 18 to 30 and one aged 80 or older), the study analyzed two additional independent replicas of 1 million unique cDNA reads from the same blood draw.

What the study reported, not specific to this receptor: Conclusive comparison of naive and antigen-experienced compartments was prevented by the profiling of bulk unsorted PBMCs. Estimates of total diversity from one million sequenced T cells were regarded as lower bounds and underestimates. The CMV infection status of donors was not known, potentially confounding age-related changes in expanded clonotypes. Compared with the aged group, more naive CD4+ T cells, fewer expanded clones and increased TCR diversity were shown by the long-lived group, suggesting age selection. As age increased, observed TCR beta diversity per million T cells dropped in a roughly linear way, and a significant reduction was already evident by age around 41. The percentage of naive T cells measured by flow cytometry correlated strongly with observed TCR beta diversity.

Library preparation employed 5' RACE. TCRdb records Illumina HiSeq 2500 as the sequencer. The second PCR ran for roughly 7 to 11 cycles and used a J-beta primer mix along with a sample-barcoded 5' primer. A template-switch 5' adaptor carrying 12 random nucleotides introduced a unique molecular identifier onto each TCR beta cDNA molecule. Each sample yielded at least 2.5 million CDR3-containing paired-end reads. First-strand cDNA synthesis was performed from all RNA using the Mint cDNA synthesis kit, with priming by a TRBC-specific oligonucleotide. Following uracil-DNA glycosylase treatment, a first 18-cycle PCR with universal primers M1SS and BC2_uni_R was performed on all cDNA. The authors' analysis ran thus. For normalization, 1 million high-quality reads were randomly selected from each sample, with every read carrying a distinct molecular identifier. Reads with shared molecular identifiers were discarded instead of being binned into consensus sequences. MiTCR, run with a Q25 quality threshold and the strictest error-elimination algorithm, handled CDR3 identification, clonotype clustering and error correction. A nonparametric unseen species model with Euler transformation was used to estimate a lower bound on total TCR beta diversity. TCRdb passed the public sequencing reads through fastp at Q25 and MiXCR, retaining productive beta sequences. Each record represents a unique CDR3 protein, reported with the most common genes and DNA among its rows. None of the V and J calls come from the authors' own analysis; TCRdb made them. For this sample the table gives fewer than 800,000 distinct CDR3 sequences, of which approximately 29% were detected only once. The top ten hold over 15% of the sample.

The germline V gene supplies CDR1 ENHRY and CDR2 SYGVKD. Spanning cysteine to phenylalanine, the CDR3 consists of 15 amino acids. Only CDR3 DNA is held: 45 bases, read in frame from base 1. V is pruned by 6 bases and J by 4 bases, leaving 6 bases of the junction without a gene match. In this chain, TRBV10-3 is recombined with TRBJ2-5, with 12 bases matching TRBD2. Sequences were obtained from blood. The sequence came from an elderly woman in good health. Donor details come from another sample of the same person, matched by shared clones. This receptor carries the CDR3 CAIRSSGGARETQYF. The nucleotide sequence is TGTGCCATCAGGTCTAGCGGGGGGGCTAGAGAGACCCAGTACTTC.